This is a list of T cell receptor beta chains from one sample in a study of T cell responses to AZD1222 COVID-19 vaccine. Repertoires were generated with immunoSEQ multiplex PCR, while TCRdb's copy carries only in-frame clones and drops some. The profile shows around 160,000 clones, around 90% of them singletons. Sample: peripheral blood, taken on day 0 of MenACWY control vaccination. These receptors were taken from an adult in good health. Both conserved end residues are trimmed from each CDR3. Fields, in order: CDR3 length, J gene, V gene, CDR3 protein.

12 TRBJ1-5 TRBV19 ASSIHGRGQPQH
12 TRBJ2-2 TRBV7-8 ASSLAGLSGELF
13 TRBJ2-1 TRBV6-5 ASTSGLAVTNEQF
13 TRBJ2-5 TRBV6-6 ASGTSGSRSETQY
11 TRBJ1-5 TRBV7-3 ASSVQGNQPQH
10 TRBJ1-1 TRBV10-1 ASSQGQFAEI
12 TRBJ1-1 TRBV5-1 ASSVRDRATEAF
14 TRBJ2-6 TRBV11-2 ASSLEWGAGANVLT
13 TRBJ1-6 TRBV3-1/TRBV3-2 ASSPDREYNSPLH
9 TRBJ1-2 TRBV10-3 AISDGQGGT
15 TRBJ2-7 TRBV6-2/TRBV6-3 ASSPFSSEPPSYEQY
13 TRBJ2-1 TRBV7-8 ASSPDRDSYNEQF
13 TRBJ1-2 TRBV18 ASSLGGLTNYGYT
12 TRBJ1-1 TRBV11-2 ASSSLLTNTEAF
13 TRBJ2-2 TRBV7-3 ASSSRDRGYGELF
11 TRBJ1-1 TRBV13 ASSLRGNTEAF
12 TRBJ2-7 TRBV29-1 SANGQGGNYEQY
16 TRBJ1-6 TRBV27 ASSLAGDIGPSNSPLH
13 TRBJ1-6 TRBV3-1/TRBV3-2 ASSQEDHPNSPLH
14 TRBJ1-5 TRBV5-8 ASSLEAGQLNQPQH
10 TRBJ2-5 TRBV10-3 AISESVETQY
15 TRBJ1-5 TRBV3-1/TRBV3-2 ASSQDIRETGEQPQH
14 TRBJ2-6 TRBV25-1 ASNGYNSSGANVLT
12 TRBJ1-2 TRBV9 ASSVAPGNYGYT
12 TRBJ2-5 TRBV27 ASSLFPSAETQY
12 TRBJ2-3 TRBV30 AWTPGQGADTQY
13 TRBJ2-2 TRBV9 ASSGATDNTGELF
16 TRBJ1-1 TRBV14 ASSQVFLTGSLNTEAF
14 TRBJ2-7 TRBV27 ASRTLGAQSSYEQY
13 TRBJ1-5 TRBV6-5 ASRNRGPSNQPQH
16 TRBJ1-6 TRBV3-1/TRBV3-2 ASSQVGSVAGVGRPLH
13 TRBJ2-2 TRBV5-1 ASSPPLANTGELF
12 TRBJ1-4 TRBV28 ASSPEPTNEKLF
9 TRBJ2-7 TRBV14 ASSLSGEQY
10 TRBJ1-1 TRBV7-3 ASSPGGAVAF
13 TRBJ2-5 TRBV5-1 ASSLAATYQETQY
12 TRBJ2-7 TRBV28 ASRMMDRDYEQY
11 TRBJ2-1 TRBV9 ASSSSRGGEQF
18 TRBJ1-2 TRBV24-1 ATSDLRRRLGPRKFGVYT
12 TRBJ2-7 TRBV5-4 ASSLPGPSYEQY
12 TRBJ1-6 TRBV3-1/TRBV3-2 ASSQNRVHSPLH
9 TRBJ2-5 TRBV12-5 ASGLRETQY
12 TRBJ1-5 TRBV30 AWQTGTGNQPQH
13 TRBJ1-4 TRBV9 ASSVARGYDEKLF
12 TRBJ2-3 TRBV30 AWSEGLARDTQY
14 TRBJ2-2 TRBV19 ASSIRRQGPTGELF
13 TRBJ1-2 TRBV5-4 ASSPYGTGDYGYT
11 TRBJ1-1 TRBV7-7 ASSLGTNTEAF
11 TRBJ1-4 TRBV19 ASSNRGNEKLF
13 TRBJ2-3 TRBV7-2 ASSLTQERTDTQY
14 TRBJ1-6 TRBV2 ASMRATSSYNSPLH
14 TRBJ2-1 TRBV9 ASSVGGGFSYNEQF
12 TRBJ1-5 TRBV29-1 SVGSGTSNQPQH
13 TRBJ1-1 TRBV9 ASSVSQLMNTEAF
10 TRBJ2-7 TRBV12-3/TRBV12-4 ASTSEGYEQY
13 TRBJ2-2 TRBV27 ASSLLAGSTGELF
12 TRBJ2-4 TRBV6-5 ASSYSNSQNIQY